One T cell receptor (beta chain) is described in this entry. Its antigen is not yet known. Base qualities are not at hand, and no much larger clone is one base apart. TCR beta CDR3 regions were amplified from RNA transcripts. The first round of RT-PCR for the TCR CDR3 was performed with the HTBI primer set and the Qiagen OneStep RT-PCR kit. The libraries were constructed in a second round of multiplex PCR and then size-selected and purified. Sequencing of the libraries was done on an Illumina HiSeq2000 using paired-end 100 bp reads. Per the source publication's procedure: Raw data were processed with SOAPnuke, discarding reads with adapters, uncalled bases, mean Phred below 15, or no exact constant-primer or identifier match. High-quality paired reads were merged using COPE v1.2.5, and each unique nucleotide sequence was defined as a clonotype. MiTCR v1.1 was used to align clonotypes to the IMGT TRBV, TRBD and TRBJ reference segments. The analysis was restricted to V-J combinations with a frequency above 0.0001, which together covered just over 99% of the repertoires. The TCS score was defined as F50 (clonal expansion) divided by E x V (chaos), with BLOSUM62-based TCRdist calculated between CDR3 peptides within each V-J. Welch's t-statistics and random forest reduced around 550 V-J features to roughly 13, which were used in a naive Bayes classifier (R e1071). TCRdb reprocessed the public reads (quality trimming at Q25 with fastp, clone calling with MiXCR) and kept in-frame beta chains. Rows matching on CDR3 protein sequence are summarized as one entry with the most common DNA and genes. TCRdb assigned the V and J calls; the authors' analysis was not used. Within this sample are about 600,000 distinct CDR3 sequences, with around 15% of them counted one time only. Less than 3.5% of the sample is held by the ten biggest clonotypes.

Ophthalmopathy patients had moderately to severely active disease, Clinical Activity Score of at least 3, NOSPECS grade of at least 4, and duration under 3 months. Exclusion was applied to patients with uncontrolled infections, other autoimmune diseases, pregnancy or lactation. Diagnoses relied on clinical symptoms, serum thyroxine and TRAb, thyroid ultrasound and orbital computed tomography. Ficoll-Paque density gradient centrifugation was used to isolate PBMCs from about 10 ml of fresh peripheral blood. Total RNA was extracted using Trizol reagent, and RNA quality was assessed on an Agilent 2100 Bioanalyzer. This sample was taken from a study of T cells in Graves' hyperthyroidism and ophthalmopathy (dated by TCRdb to between 2018 and 2021). Study-level background: Peripheral blood samples were taken at initial diagnosis, before any treatment was given. After blood sampling, hyperthyroidism patients were treated with methimazole at a starting dose of 30 mg daily, and ophthalmopathy patients were treated with high-dose intravenous methylprednisolone. To identify distinguishing TCR V-J signatures, a discovery cohort of roughly 100 patients was used, comprising 43 with Graves' ophthalmopathy and 57 with stable Graves' hyperthyroidism. Prospective prediction of ophthalmopathy was tested in an independent validation cohort consisting of 18 hyperthyroidism patients and approximately 16 patients who later progressed to ophthalmopathy. The study also compared thyroid tissue and blood T-cell repertoires from five or six Graves' hyperthyroidism patients. The 100 or so discovery patients were randomly split 7:3 into training and test sets. TCR Vbeta CDR3 sequencing of 135 peripheral blood samples (under 45 ophthalmopathy, 70 to 85 hyperthyroidism and 17 progressor patients) is reported in the paper. Here is what the overall study found, with its caveats: No statistical method was used to set the sample size in advance, and investigators knew the group allocation. During validation, the model predicted progression to ophthalmopathy a median of about 5.9 months ahead of onset, with almost 71% sensitivity and 72.22% specificity. Blood samples also contained most of the expanded thyroid clonotypes (frequency above 0.001), which suggests that blood repertoires may reflect thyroid immune responses. Ophthalmopathy was separated from stable hyperthyroidism by a 13 V-J signature model, with approximately 90% sensitivity and just over 81% specificity obtained in cross-validation and 80%/75% obtained in testing.

The CDR3, cysteine through phenylalanine, is 13 amino acids long. The only DNA kept is the CDR3, 39 bases in frame from the first base. The germline V gene encodes CDR1 SQVTM and CDR2 ANQGSEA. V is clipped by 4 bases and J by 1 base, and the sequence between their germline boundaries is 8 bases long. Sequencing input: blood. The receptor chain draws on TRBV29-1 and TRBJ2-4; the D gene lacks a confident call. The receptor was isolated from a woman in her 40s with Graves' ophthalmopathy. CDR3 sequence: CSVGGVAKNIQYF. The nucleotide sequence is given as TGCAGCGTTGGTGGGGTGGCCAAAAACATTCAGTACTTC.